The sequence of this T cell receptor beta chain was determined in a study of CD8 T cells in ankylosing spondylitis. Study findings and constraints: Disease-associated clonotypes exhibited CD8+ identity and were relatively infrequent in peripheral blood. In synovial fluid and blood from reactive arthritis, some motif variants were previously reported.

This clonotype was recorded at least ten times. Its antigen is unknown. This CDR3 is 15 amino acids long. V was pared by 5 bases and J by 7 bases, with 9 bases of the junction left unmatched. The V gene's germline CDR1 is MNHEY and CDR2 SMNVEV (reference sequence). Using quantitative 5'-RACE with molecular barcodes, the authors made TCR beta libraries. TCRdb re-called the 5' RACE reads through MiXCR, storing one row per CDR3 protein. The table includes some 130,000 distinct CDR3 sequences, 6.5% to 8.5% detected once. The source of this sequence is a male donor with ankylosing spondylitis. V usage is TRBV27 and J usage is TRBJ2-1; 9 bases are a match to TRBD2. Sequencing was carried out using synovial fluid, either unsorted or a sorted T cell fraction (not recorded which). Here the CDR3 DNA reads TGTGCCAGCAGTCGCCCTCTAGCGGGAAGGAATGAGCAGTTCTTC. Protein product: CASSRPLAGRNEQFF.